These 16 T cell receptor beta chains were all obtained from the same sample, sequenced in a study of cytomegalovirus exposure and HLA in healthy donors. The primer mix had 60 Vbeta and 13 Jbeta primers. Generated by immunoSEQ multiplex PCR, the TCRdb table keeps only in-frame clones and is missing some. The data contain 95,000 to 100,000 clones, around 10% of them singletons. Sequenced material: PBMCs. These receptors all stem from a man aged 45-60 years in good health and CMV-seropositive.

Only a few counts were recorded for this clone. The J gene is TRBJ2-1, the V gene TRBV29-1, with 8 bases matching TRBD1. The CDR3 runs to 12 residues. Germline V gene sequence: CDR1 SQVTM, CDR2 ANQGSEA. Germline trimming cut 3 bases from V and 6 bases from J; bases unmatched to any gene: 1. The CDR3 bases are TGCAGCGTTGATGACAGGGGCAATGAGCAGTTCTTC. Protein: CSVDDRGNEQFF.

This clone was observed a handful of times. The chain recombines TRBV5-6 with TRBJ2-3, with 11 bases identical to TRBD2. J was trimmed by 6 bases and V by 2 bases; bases with no gene match: 5. Per the germline V gene, CDR1 is SGHDT and CDR2 is YYEEEE. The CDR3 is made up of 15 amino acids. The CDR3 protein is CASSLLAGVADTQYF. The CDR3 region has the DNA TGTGCCAGCAGCTTACTAGCGGGAGTTGCCGATACGCAGTATTTT.

This clone was observed a handful of times. The V and J genes are TRBV10-3 and TRBJ1-2; D gene unclear. CDR1 ENHRY and CDR2 SYGVKD come from the germline V gene. Trimming shortened V by 3 bases and J by 2 bases, and 7 bases separated the two germline ends. The CDR3 is made up of 13 amino acids. CDR3 residues: CAISESGNYGYTF. The CDR3 DNA follows: TGTGCCATCAGTGAATCGGGAAACTATGGCTACACCTTC.

The chain couples TRBV13 to TRBJ2-1, with 7 bases matching TRBD1. J gave up 4 bases and V 4 bases, and 1 base lay outside the gene matches. Germline V gene data show CDR1 as PRHDT and CDR2 as FYEKMQ (reference sequence). This CDR3 contains 13 residues. The CDR3 region is CASSSGQYNEQFF. The DNA of the CDR3 is TGTGCCAGCAGCTCGGGACAGTACAATGAGCAGTTCTTC. Combining the CDR3 with reference TRBV13 and TRBJ2-1 gives the whole variable domain AAGVIQSPRHLIKEKRETATLKCYPIPRHDTVYWYQQGPGQDPQFLISFYEKMQSDKGSIPDRFSAQQFSDYHSELNMSSLELGDSALYFCASSSGQYNEQFFGPGTRLTVL.

This clone was seen a handful of times. The chain joins TRBV6-4 to TRBJ2-2; D unresolved. The V gene's germline CDR1 is MRHNA and CDR2 SNTAGT. V was pared by 6 bases and J by 0 bases, with 14 bases between. This CDR3 region has 16 residues. CDR3 nucleotide sequence: TGTGCCAGCAGCCCGCGCGGTCACTCGAACACCGGGGAGCTGTTTTTT. Its translation is CASSPRGHSNTGELFF.

The chain carries TRBV7-2 and TRBJ2-5; tentative D call: TRBD2 (5 bases). This CDR3 comprises 13 residues. Trimming cost V 5 bases and J 5 bases, with 12 bases left between them. Germline-derived CDR1 and CDR2 are SGHTA and FQGNSA. The CDR3 here is CASSVRGEETQYF. CDR3 DNA: TGTGCCAGCAGCGTACGGGGTGAGGAGACCCAGTACTTC. Full variable domain (outside the CDR3, taken from reference TRBV7-2 and TRBJ2-5): GAGVSQSPSNKVTEKGKDVELRCDPISGHTALYWYRQSLGQGLEFLIYFQGNSAPDKSGLPSDRFSAERTGGSVSTLTIQRTQQEDSAVYLCASSVRGEETQYFGPGTRLLVL.

This clone came up a few times. The J gene is TRBJ2-5, the V gene TRBV11-1, with D tentatively TRBD1 (5 bases). This CDR3 is built from 15 residues. CDR1 and CDR2 (germline): SGHAT, FQDESV (reference sequence). Trimming took 2 bases from V and 4 from J, leaving 14 bases between them. The CDR3 sequence is CASSLRGRSGETQYF. DNA of the CDR3: TGTGCCAGCAGCTTAAGGGGCCGATCGGGAGAGACCCAGTACTTC. The full variable domain, rest sourced from reference TRBV11-1 and TRBJ2-5, is EAEVAQSPRYKITEKSQAVAFWCDPISGHATLYWYRQILGQGPELLVQFQDESVVDDSQLPKDRFSAERLKGVDSTLKIQPAELGDSAMYLCASSLRGRSGETQYFGPGTRLLVL.

This clone has more than one count but fewer than ten. The V and J genes are TRBV7-9 and TRBJ2-3, with TRBD2 identical over 7 bases. The CDR3 length is 15 residues. Germline CDR1 SEHNR, CDR2 FQNEAQ (reference sequence). Trimming cost V 5 bases and J 0 bases; bases outside gene matches: 5. The CDR3 loop reads CASSALAPSTDTQYF. DNA of the CDR3: TGTGCCAGCAGCGCACTAGCGCCGAGCACAGATACGCAGTATTTT.

The chain carries TRBV6-1 and TRBJ2-7; 8 bases line up with TRBD1. This CDR3 is 15 amino acids long. Per the germline V gene, CDR1 is MNHNS and CDR2 is SASEGT. With 6 bases clipped from V and 7 bases from J, the junction kept 14 bases outside the gene matches. CDR3 sequence reads: CASRSGGTGSGEQYF. The CDR3 nucleotides read TGTGCCAGCAGGTCTGGAGGGACAGGTAGTGGGGAGCAGTACTTC.

The V and J genes are TRBV6-5 and TRBJ2-2; D not certain. The CDR3 spans 14 residues. The germline V and J ends were trimmed by 6 bases and 0 bases, with 8 bases remaining between them. Germline CDR1 is MNHEY and CDR2 is SVGAGI. In DNA form, the CDR3 reads TGTGCCAGCAGGTTACTTCCGAACACCGGGGAGCTGTTTTTT. Its protein is CASRLLPNTGELFF.

There are a few counts of this clone. The chain carries TRBV9 and TRBJ2-1, with TRBD2 matching 11 bases. The CDR3 length is 19 residues. Looked up from germline, CDR1 is SGDLS and CDR2 is YYNGEE. V lost 5 bases to trimming and J lost 1 base; unmatched junction nucleotides: 14. The CDR3 region is CASSPGKGLAAISYNEQFF. CDR3 in DNA: TGTGCCAGCAGTCCGGGGAAGGGACTAGCGGCAATATCCTACAATGAGCAGTTCTTC.

There are many counts of this clone. The rearrangement joins TRBV2 to TRBJ2-5; 9 bases fit TRBD1. The germline V gene has CDR1 SNHLY and CDR2 FYNNEI. The ends lost 10 bases at V and 1 base at J; junction bases unmatched: 7. The CDR3 sequence is 14 residues long. The DNA for the CDR3 is TGTGCCACCGCAAAGGACAGGGGCCAAGAGACCCAGTACTTC. Translation: CATAKDRGQETQYF.

V and J are TRBV27 and TRBJ2-7; TRBD2 agrees at 7 bases. The CDR3 runs 15 residues. Per germline, CDR1 MNHEY and CDR2 SMNVEV (reference sequence). The J segment lost 2 bases and the V segment lost 4 bases, leaving 8 bases of the junction unmatched. In DNA form, the CDR3 reads TGTGCCAGCAGTTCACTAGCGCAAGTCCCCTACGAGCAGTACTTC. Amino acid sequence: CASSSLAQVPYEQYF.

The V gene is TRBV6-1, the J gene TRBJ2-5; D is perhaps TRBD2 (7 bases). This CDR3 is 15 amino acids long. Germline CDR1 MNHNS, CDR2 SASEGT. With 1 base removed from V and 5 bases from J, the gap between germline ends came to 14 bases. CDR3 sequence: CASSEEGGEGETQYF. CDR3 DNA sequence: TGTGCCAGCAGTGAAGAGGGGGGGGAAGGGGAGACCCAGTACTTC.

The J gene is TRBJ2-7, the V gene TRBV30; the match to TRBD2 covers 7 bases. The CDR3 runs 13 residues. CDR1 and CDR2 (germline): GTSNPN, SVGIG (reference sequence). Germline trimming cut 3 bases from V and 0 bases from J; bases unmatched to any gene: 2. The CDR3 reads CAWRRTSSYEQYF. CDR3 DNA sequence: TGTGCCTGGAGACGGACTAGCTCCTACGAGCAGTACTTC.

This clone appeared a few times. The rearrangement uses TRBV6-1 and TRBJ2-1; the match to TRBD2 covers 7 bases. This CDR3 is 14 amino acids long. Germline CDR1 MNHNS, CDR2 SASEGT. J was trimmed by 5 bases and V by 8 bases; bases with no gene match: 9. Written as DNA, the CDR3 is TGTGCCAGCCGTCGGAGCGGGGACCACAATGAGCAGTTCTTC. Its translation: CASRRSGDHNEQFF.